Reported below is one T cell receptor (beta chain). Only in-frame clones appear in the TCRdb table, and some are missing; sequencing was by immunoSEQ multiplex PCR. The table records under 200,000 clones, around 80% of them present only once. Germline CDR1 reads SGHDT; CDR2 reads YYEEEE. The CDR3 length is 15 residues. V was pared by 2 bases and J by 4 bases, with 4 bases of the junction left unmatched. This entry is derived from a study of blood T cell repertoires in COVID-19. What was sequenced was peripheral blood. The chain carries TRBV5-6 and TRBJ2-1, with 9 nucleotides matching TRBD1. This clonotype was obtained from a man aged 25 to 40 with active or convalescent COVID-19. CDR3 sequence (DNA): TGTGCCAGCAGCTTACGACAGGGGGTTTACAATGAGCAGTTCTTC. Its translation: CASSLRQGVYNEQFF. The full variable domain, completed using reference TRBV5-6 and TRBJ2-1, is DAGVTQSPTHLIKTRGQQVTLRCSPKSGHDTVSWYQQALGQGPQFIFQYYEEEERQRGNFPDRFSGHQFPNYSSELNVNALLLGDSALYLCASSLRQGVYNEQFFGPGTRLTVL.